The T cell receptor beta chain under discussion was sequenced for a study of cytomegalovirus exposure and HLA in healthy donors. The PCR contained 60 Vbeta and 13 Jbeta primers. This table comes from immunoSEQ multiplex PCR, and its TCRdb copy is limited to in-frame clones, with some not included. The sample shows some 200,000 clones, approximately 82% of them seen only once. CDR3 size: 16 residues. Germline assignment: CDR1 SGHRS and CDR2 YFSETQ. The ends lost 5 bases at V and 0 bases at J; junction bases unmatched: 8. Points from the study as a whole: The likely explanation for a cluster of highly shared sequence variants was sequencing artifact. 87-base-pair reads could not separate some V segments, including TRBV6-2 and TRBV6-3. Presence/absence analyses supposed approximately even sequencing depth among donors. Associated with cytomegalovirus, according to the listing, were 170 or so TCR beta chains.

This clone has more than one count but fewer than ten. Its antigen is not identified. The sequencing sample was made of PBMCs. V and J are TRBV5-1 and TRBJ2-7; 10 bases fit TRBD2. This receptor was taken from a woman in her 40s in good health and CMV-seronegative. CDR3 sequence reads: CASSKGLAASSYEQYF. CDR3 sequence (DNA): TGCGCCAGCAGTAAAGGACTAGCGGCCAGCTCCTACGAGCAGTACTTC. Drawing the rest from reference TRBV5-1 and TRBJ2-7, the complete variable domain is KAGVTQTPRYLIKTRGQQVTLSCSPISGHRSVSWYQQTPGQGLQFLFEYFSETQRNKGNFPGRFSGRQFSNSRSEMNVSTLELGDSALYLCASSKGLAASSYEQYFGPGTRLTVT.